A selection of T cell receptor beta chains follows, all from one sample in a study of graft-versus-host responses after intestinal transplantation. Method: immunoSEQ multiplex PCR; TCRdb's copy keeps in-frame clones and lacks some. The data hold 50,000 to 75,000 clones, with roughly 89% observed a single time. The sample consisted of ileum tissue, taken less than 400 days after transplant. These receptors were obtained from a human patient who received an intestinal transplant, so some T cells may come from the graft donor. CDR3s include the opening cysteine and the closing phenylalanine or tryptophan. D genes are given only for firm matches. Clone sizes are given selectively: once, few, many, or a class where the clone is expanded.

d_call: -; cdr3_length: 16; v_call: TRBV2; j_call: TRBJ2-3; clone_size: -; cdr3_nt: TGTGCCACACTTTACCGGAGGGCTACCCCAGAGGAAACGCAGTATTTT; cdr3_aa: CATLYRRATPEETQYF
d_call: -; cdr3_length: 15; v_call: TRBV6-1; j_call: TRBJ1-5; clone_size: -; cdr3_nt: TGTGCCAGCAGTTCGGACCTCTCTAGCAATCAGCCCCAGCATTTT; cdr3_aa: CASSSDLSSNQPQHF
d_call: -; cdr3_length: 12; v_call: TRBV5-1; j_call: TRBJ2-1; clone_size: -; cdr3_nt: TGCGCCAGCAGCTCAGGGAACAATGAGCAGTTCTTC; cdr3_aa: CASSSGNNEQFF
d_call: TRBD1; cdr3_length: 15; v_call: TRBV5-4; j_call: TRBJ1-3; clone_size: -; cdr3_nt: TGTGCCAGCAGCCCGGGACAGGGGGCAGGAAACACCATATATTTT; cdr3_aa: CASSPGQGAGNTIYF
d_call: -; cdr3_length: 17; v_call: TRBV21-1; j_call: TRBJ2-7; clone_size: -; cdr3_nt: TGTGCCAGCAGCGACTCGGGACTAGCGGGCTATACCTACGAGCAGTACTTC; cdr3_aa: CASSDSGLAGYTYEQYF
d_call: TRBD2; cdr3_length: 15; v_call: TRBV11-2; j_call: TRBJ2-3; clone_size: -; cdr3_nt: TGTGCCAGCAGCTTCGTAGCGGGGGGGACAGATACGCAGTATTTT; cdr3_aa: CASSFVAGGTDTQYF
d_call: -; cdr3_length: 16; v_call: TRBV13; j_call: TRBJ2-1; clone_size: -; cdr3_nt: TGTGCCAGCAGCCCATCTGAAAGGGGACGTTACAATGAGCAGTTCTTC; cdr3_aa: CASSPSERGRYNEQFF
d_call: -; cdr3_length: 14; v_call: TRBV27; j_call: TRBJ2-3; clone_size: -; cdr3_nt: TGTGCCAGCAGTTTGACTGGGATCGAAGATACGCAGTATTTT; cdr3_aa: CASSLTGIEDTQYF
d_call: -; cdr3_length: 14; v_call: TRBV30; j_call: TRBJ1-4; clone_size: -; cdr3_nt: TGTGCCTGGAGCGACAGGAGTGGGAATGAAAAACTGTTTTTT; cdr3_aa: CAWSDRSGNEKLFF
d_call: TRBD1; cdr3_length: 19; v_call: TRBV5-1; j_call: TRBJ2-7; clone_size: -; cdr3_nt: TGCGCCAGCAGCTTGGGCCGAGGGGGCGCAGTAACGCCCTCCTACGAGCAGTACTTC; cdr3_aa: CASSLGRGGAVTPSYEQYF
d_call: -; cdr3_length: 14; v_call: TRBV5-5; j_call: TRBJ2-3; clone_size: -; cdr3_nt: TGTGCCAGCAGCTTCCGGGTATCCACAGATACGCAGTATTTT; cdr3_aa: CASSFRVSTDTQYF
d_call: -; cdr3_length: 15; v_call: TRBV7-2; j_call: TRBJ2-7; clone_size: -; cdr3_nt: TGTGCCAGCAGCCTACCCTTAGGAGCTTCCTACGAGCAGTACTTC; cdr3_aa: CASSLPLGASYEQYF
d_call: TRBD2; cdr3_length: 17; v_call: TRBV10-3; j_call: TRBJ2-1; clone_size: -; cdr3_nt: TGTGCCATCAGTGATCCAAAGCGGGAGGGCCCCTACAATGAGCAGTTCTTC; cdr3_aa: CAISDPKREGPYNEQFF
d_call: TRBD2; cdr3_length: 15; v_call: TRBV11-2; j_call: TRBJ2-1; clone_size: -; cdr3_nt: TGTGCCAGCAGCACAGAGCGGGGGGGCCTGGATGAGCAGTTCTTC; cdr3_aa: CASSTERGGLDEQFF
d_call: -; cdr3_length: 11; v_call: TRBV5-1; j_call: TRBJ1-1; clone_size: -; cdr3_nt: TGCGCCAGCAGCTTAGGACAATTGGCTTTCTTT; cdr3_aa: CASSLGQLAFF
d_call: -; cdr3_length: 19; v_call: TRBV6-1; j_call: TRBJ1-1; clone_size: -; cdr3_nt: TGTGCCAGCAGTGAACAAATAAGGACCATCACCTCCTCTAACACTGAAGCTTTCTTT; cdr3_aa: CASSEQIRTITSSNTEAFF
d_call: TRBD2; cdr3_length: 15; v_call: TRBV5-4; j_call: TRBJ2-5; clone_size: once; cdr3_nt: TGTGCCAGCAGCGCACCGGGACTAGCGGAAGAGACCCAGTACTTC; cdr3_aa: CASSAPGLAEETQYF
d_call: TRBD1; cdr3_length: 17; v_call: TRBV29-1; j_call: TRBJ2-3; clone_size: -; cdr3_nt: TGCAGCGTTGAATTTCTCGGGACAGACTCTATCACAGATACGCAGTATTTT; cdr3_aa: CSVEFLGTDSITDTQYF
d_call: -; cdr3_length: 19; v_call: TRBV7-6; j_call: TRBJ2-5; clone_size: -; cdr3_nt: TGTGCCAGCAGCTTAGGAGGGGGGTTCGGCGGGAGTGTCGGAGAGACCCAGTACTTC; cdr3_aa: CASSLGGGFGGSVGETQYF
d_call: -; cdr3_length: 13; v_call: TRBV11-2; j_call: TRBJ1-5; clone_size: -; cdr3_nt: TGTGCCAGCAGCTTGAACAGGAACCAGCCCCAGCATTTT; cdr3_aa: CASSLNRNQPQHF
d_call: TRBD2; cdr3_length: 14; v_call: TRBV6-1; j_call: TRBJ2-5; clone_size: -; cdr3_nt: TGTGCCAGCAGACGCAGCGGGACCTGGGAGACCCAGTACTTC; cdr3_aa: CASRRSGTWETQYF
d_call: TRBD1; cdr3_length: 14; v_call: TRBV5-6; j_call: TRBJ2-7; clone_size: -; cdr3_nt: TGTGCCAGCAGCCCAACGGACAGGGACTACGAGCAGTACTTC; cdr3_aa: CASSPTDRDYEQYF
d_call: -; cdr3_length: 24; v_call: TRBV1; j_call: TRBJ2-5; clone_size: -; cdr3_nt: TGCACCAGCAGCCAAGATCTTAACAAGCCCCCCGGACGGACTGGAGCGGGGTCCCAAGAGACCCAGTACTTC; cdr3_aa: CTSSQDLNKPPGRTGAGSQETQYF
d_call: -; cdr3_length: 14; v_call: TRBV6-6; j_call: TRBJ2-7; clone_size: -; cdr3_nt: TGTGCCAGCAGTTCCTCGGGACACTCCTACGAGCAGTACTTC; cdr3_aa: CASSSSGHSYEQYF
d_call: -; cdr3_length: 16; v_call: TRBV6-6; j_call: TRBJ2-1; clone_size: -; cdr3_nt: TGTGCCAGCAGTTCCCCGACGAGGGGCACCTACAATGAGCAGTTCTTC; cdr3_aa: CASSSPTRGTYNEQFF
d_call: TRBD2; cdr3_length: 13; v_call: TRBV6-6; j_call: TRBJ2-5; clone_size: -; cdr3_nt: TGTGCCAGCAGTGCGACTAGCGGGACTACCCAGTACTTC; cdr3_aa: CASSATSGTTQYF
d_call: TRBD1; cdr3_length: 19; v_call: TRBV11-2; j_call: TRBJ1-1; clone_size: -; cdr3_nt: TGTGCCAGCAGCTTAGTATTTGGAAGGGGACAGGAGATGAACACTGAAGCTTTCTTT; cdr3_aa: CASSLVFGRGQEMNTEAFF
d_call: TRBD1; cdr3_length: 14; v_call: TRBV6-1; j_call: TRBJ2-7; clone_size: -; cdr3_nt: TGTGCCAGCCTTACGACAGGGGGACTCTACGAGCAGTACTTC; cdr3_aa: CASLTTGGLYEQYF
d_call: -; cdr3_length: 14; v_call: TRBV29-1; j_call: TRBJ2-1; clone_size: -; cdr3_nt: TGCAGCGTTGAACGGCAGGACCGAACCAATGAGCAGTTCTTC; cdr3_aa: CSVERQDRTNEQFF
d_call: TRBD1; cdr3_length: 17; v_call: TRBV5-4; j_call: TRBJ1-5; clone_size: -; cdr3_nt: TGTGCCAGCAGCGGAATTTCAGGGGGCGAAAGCAATCAGCCCCAGCATTTT; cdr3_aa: CASSGISGGESNQPQHF
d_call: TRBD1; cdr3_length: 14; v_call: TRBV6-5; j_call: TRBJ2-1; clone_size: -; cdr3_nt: TGTGCCAGCTCCGGGACAGGGGGTCTTAATGAGCAGTTCTTC; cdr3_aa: CASSGTGGLNEQFF
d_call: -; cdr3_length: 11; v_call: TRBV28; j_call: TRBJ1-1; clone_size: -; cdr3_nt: TGTGCCAGCAGTTTACAGGGCGAAGCTTTCTTT; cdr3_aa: CASSLQGEAFF